This T cell receptor (beta chain) was sequenced in a study of cytomegalovirus exposure and HLA in healthy donors. The PCR employed 60 Vbeta primers together with 13 Jbeta primers. Here immunoSEQ multiplex PCR was the method, and the copy in TCRdb shows in-frame clones only, minus some. The sample has roughly 71,000 clones, around 73% seen once. This CDR3 is built from 14 residues. The V and J ends lost 10 bases and 6 bases, in that order; junction bases with no gene match: 10. The V gene's germline CDR1 is MNHEY and CDR2 SVGAGI. The sequencing sample was made of PBMCs. The gene calls are TRBV6-5 and TRBJ2-1; 9 bases are shared with TRBD1. This clonotype originated in a girl between 10 and 17 years old in good health and CMV-seropositive. The CDR3 DNA reads as TGTGCCACGATTCGGGACAGGGCACCCAATGAGCAGTTCTTC. Residues: CATIRDRAPNEQFF.